The clone carrying this T cell receptor (beta chain) was observed a few times. These data belong to a study of T-cell reconstitution after alpha-beta-depleted transplantation in children. V shed 3 bases, J shed 0 bases, and the junction held 4 bases outside the gene matches. Germline loops: CDR1 SGHTA, CDR2 FQGNSA. The CDR3 consists of 17 residues. The TCRbeta library incorporated unique molecular identifiers. TCRdb reprocessed the PCR reads via MiXCR and lists one record per CDR3 protein. The profile shows approximately 350,000 distinct CDR3 sequences, approximately 10% of them singletons. The sequences come from PBMCs from the stem cell graft donor, collected from the stem cell graft. This sequence joins TRBV7-2 and TRBJ2-3; 12 bases line up with TRBD2. This sequence was found in a human donor who donated a stem cell graft to a child with acute lymphoblastic leukemia. The CDR3 loop is CASSFRLAGVSTDTQYF. The CDR3 bases are TGTGCCAGCAGCTTTCGACTAGCGGGAGTGAGCACAGATACGCAGTATTTT.